The 29 T cell receptor beta chains below come from one sample, sequenced in a study of PD-1 blockade in classical Hodgkin lymphoma. Brentuximab vedotin exposure varied among the patients, all of whom had relapsed after autologous stem cell transplantation. Generated by immunoSEQ multiplex PCR, the TCRdb table keeps only in-frame clones and is missing some. The sample records 95,000 to 100,000 clones, approximately 90% being singletons. The sequences come from peripheral blood mononuclear cells (PBMCs), collected before the second cycle of nivolumab. The receptors were gathered from a human donor with classical Hodgkin lymphoma.

The chain has TRBV5-1 and TRBJ2-3; TRBD1 matches at 7 bases. Per germline, CDR1 SGHRS and CDR2 YFSETQ. Trimming took 4 bases from V and 0 from J; bases not matched to a gene: 5. The CDR3 is 15 amino acids. This CDR3 is CASSIDRASTDTQYF. As DNA, the CDR3 is TGCGCCAGCAGCATCGACAGGGCGAGCACAGATACGCAGTATTTT.

This clone occurred once. This chain links TRBV7-2 with TRBJ2-3; D might be TRBD1 (6 bases). CDR1 is SGHTA and CDR2 is FQGNSA in the germline V gene. Trimming pared 5 bases from V and 1 base from J, leaving 10 bases between. The CDR3 covers 14 residues. In DNA, the CDR3 is TGTGCCAGCAGCCGCGGACAGCGCACAGATACGCAGTATTTT. As protein: CASSRGQRTDTQYF.

The chain combines TRBV7-9 with TRBJ1-1; D call uncertain. The V end lost 5 bases, the J end lost 3 bases, and 13 bases lay between the germline ends. This CDR3 spans 14 amino acids. Germline V gene lookup returns CDR1 SEHNR and CDR2 FQNEAQ (reference sequence). CDR3 DNA sequence: TGTGCCAGCAGCCTCACCCCTCGTGACACTGAAGCTTTCTTT. Encoded protein: CASSLTPRDTEAFF.

The J gene is TRBJ2-7, the V gene TRBV21-1; the DNA was not used to check the table's D call, TRBD1. TRBV21-1 is a recognized pseudogene. The CDR3 covers 20 residues. CDR3 residues: CASSRFDRGAPKGQSYEQYF. The CDR3 bases are TGTGCCAGCAGCCGTTTCGACAGGGGAGCCCCAAAGGGTCAGAGCTACGAGCAGTACTTC.

The chain is built from TRBV7-9 and TRBJ1-2, with 7 bases aligning to TRBD1. Germline V gene sequence: CDR1 SEHNR, CDR2 FQNEAQ (reference sequence). The CDR3 runs 15 residues. V was clipped by 1 base and J by 8 bases; unmatched bases: 10. The CDR3 nucleotides are TGTGCCAGCAGCTTAGAAGCGGCAGGGGGACGGGGCTACACCTTC. It yields the protein CASSLEAAGGRGYTF.

The rearrangement links TRBV6-6 to TRBJ2-7; 9 bases are a match to TRBD1. This CDR3 is built from 15 residues. CDR1 is MNHNY and CDR2 is SVGAGI in the germline V gene (reference sequence). V shed 0 bases, J shed 3 bases, and the junction held 3 bases outside the gene matches. CDR3 sequence reads: CASSYSWGQGYEQYF. As DNA, the CDR3 is TGTGCCAGCAGTTACTCGTGGGGACAGGGCTACGAGCAGTACTTC.

The chain links TRBV25-1 to TRBJ2-1; either TRBD1 or TRBD2 may supply D (5 bases each). The CDR3 length is 16 residues. Trimming left V 7 bases short and J 8 bases short, with 24 bases between. CDR1 and CDR2 from the germline V gene are MGHDK and SYGVNS. CDR3 region: CASTMSEGSLADEQFF. The CDR3 coding sequence is TGTGCCAGCACCATGAGCGAGGGGTCCCTCGCCGATGAGCAGTTCTTC.

The rearrangement uses TRBV21-1 and TRBJ1-1; TRBD1 is the table's D call and was not checked against the DNA. TRBV21-1 counts as a pseudogene. The CDR3 has 14 amino acids. CDR3 coding DNA: TGTGCCAGCCGGCAGGTTAGGTACTGCACTGAAGCTTTCTTT. This translates into CASRQVRYCTEAFF.

In this sample, this clone turned up once. The chain joins TRBV2 to TRBJ2-1, with D perhaps TRBD2 (6 bases). The ends were cut back, 3 bases at V and 3 bases at J, with 12 bases in the middle. This CDR3 is built from 15 residues. CDR1 SNHLY and CDR2 FYNNEI come from the germline V gene. The CDR3 nucleotides read TGTGCCAGCAGTGATTCGGGACTCCTCTACAATGAGCAGTTCTTC. Translating gives CASSDSGLLYNEQFF. Complete variable domain (other parts from reference TRBV2 and TRBJ2-1): EPEVTQTPSHQVTQMGQEVILRCVPISNHLYFYWYRQILGQKVEFLVSFYNNEISEKSEIFDDQFSVERPDGSNFTLKIRSTKLEDSAMYFCASSDSGLLYNEQFFGPGTRLTVL.

The V and J genes are TRBV10-3 and TRBJ2-6; no clear D. The CDR3 totals 16 residues. Trimming shortened V by 0 bases and J by 1 base, and 7 bases separated the two germline ends. Germline V gene lookup returns CDR1 ENHRY and CDR2 SYGVKD. The DNA for the CDR3 is TGTGCCATCAGTGAGTCGTTTCTGTCTGGGGCCAACGTCCTGACTTTC. Translating gives CAISESFLSGANVLTF.

The gene calls are TRBV5-6 and TRBJ1-6; weak D call: TRBD1 (5 bases). The V gene lost 5 bases and the J gene lost 8 bases, with 17 bases spanning the gap. This CDR3 comprises 15 residues. CDR1 is SGHDT and CDR2 is YYEEEE in the germline V gene. DNA of the CDR3: TGTGCCAGCAGGGCGGGACCCCACGACCATTCACCCCTCCACTTT. Amino acids: CASRAGPHDHSPLHF.

The chain employs TRBV29-1 and TRBJ1-2; 8 nucleotides align to TRBD1. Looked up from germline, CDR1 is SQVTM and CDR2 is ANQGSEA. V dropped 6 bases and J dropped 4; count of bases not matched to a gene: 10. The CDR3 length is 14 residues. The CDR3 bases are TGCAGCGTGGGAACTGGACAGGGCGGCTATGGCTACACCTTC. This codes for CSVGTGQGGYGYTF.

The gene calls are TRBV30 and TRBJ2-6; D is perhaps TRBD1 or TRBD2 (5 bases each). The V end lost 2 bases, the J end lost 3 bases, and 11 bases lay between the germline ends. Germline V gene lookup returns CDR1 GTSNPN and CDR2 SVGIG (reference sequence). CDR3 length: 15 amino acids. The CDR3 DNA reads as TGTGCCTGGAGTTCAATGAGGGGTGGGGCCAACGTCCTGACTTTC. It yields the protein CAWSSMRGGANVLTF.

V usage is TRBV11-2 and J usage is TRBJ1-1, with D unresolved. Trimming shortened V by 0 bases and J by 2 bases, and 10 bases separated the two germline ends. The germline CDR1 and CDR2 sequences are SGHAT and FQNNGV. This CDR3 has 15 amino acids. The CDR3 DNA follows: TGTGCCAGCAGCTTAGATCGGATTTTAAACACTGAAGCTTTCTTT. Its translation is CASSLDRILNTEAFF.

This clone occurred a few times. The rearrangement joins TRBV6-6 to TRBJ1-1; a weak D match, TRBD1 (6 bases). Germline CDR1 and CDR2: MNHNY and SVGAGI (reference sequence). The CDR3 is 15 amino acids. The V gene lost 2 bases and the J gene lost 5 bases, with 15 bases spanning the gap. CDR3 DNA: TGTGCCAGCAGTTACAGGACAGACGGCGGGACTGAAGCTTTCTTT. This gives the protein CASSYRTDGGTEAFF.

This clone has more than one count but fewer than ten. The J gene is TRBJ1-2, the V gene TRBV7-2; 7 nucleotides match TRBD1. Germline CDR1 and CDR2: SGHTA and FQGNSA. CDR3 length: 15 residues. After removal of 5 bases from V and 1 base from J, the junction contained 7 bases not matched to a gene. The CDR3 DNA follows: TGTGCCAGCAGCCCCACGACAGGGTTTAACTATGGCTACACCTTC. Protein product: CASSPTTGFNYGYTF. Full variable domain (missing parts from reference TRBV7-2 and TRBJ1-2): GAGVSQSPSNKVTEKGKDVELRCDPISGHTALYWYRQSLGQGLEFLIYFQGNSAPDKSGLPSDRFSAERTGGSVSTLTIQRTQQEDSAVYLCASSPTTGFNYGYTFGSGTRLTVV.

V is TRBV6-5 and J is TRBJ1-2; possibly TRBD1 for D (6 bases). V shed 8 bases and J shed 2 bases, with 12 bases lying between them. The CDR3 totals 13 residues. The germline V gene encodes CDR1 MNHEY and CDR2 SVGAGI. The CDR3 sequence: CASRVQGNYGYTF. CDR3 sequence (DNA): TGTGCCAGCCGGGTGCAGGGGAACTATGGCTACACCTTC.

The chain carries TRBV10-3 and TRBJ1-2; TRBD1 is a possible D gene (6 bases). The CDR3 is made up of 14 amino acids. V lost 6 bases and J 4 bases, leaving 15 bases between the germline ends. CDR1 ENHRY and CDR2 SYGVKD come from the germline V gene. The CDR3: CAIRPAQGGYGYTF. As DNA, the CDR3 is TGTGCCATCAGGCCCGCACAGGGTGGCTATGGCTACACCTTC.

The gene calls are TRBV2 and TRBJ1-6; 7 bases are a match to TRBD1. Germline V CDR1 and CDR2: SNHLY, FYNNEI. CDR3 length: 15 residues. The V gene end was trimmed by 9 bases and the J gene end by 0 bases; junction bases not matched to a gene: 5. The DNA of the CDR3 is TGTGCCAGATCGGGACAGAGCTCCTATAATTCACCCCTCCACTTT. Translation gives CARSGQSSYNSPLHF.

The rearrangement links TRBV2 to TRBJ1-1; D is undetermined. Germline CDR1 and CDR2: SNHLY and FYNNEI. V gave up 1 base and J gave up 4 bases, with 10 bases separating them. This CDR3 is 14 amino acids long. The DNA for the CDR3 is TGTGCCAGCAGTGAAGGCGTGGGGAGCACTGAAGCTTTCTTT. It specifies CASSEGVGSTEAFF. Full variable domain (remainder filled in from reference TRBV2 and TRBJ1-1): EPEVTQTPSHQVTQMGQEVILRCVPISNHLYFYWYRQILGQKVEFLVSFYNNEISEKSEIFDDQFSVERPDGSNFTLKIRSTKLEDSAMYFCASSEGVGSTEAFFGQGTRLTVV.

CDR3 sequence: CASSKTAGTSGTQYF. CDR3 bases: TGTGCCAGCAGTAAAACTGCGGGGACTAGTGGGACCCAGTACTTC. V is TRBV6-5 and J is TRBJ2-5; 8 bases align to TRBD2. The length of the CDR3 is 15 residues. The germline CDR1 and CDR2 sequences are MNHEY and SVGAGI. The V segment lost 5 bases and the J segment 7 bases; nucleotides outside the gene matches: 12.

The chain has TRBV27 and TRBJ1-5, with a weak D call TRBD1 (6 bases). The CDR3 has 14 residues. Germline CDR1 MNHEY, CDR2 SMNVEV (reference sequence). V was pared by 5 bases and J by 7 bases, with 15 bases between. The CDR3 reads CASSIGQRAQPQHF. CDR3 DNA sequence: TGTGCCAGCAGTATCGGACAGCGGGCGCAGCCCCAGCATTTT.

This chain joins TRBV6-5 and TRBJ1-2; D unclear. The CDR3 runs 12 residues. CDR1 and CDR2 from the germline V gene are MNHEY and SVGAGI. The germline V and J ends were trimmed by 6 bases and 8 bases, with 13 bases remaining between them. The CDR3 reads CASSPFPGGYTF. The CDR3 DNA sequence: TGTGCCAGCAGCCCTTTTCCGGGAGGCTACACCTTC.

V gene TRBV7-9 combines with J gene TRBJ1-1; D remains unclear. Germline assignment: CDR1 SEHNR and CDR2 FQNEAQ (reference sequence). The CDR3 runs to 14 residues. Trimming took off 7 bases at V and 1 base at J, with 13 bases between the two ends. CDR3 DNA: TGTGCCAGCAACAGATCACCAGGGAACACTGAAGCTTTCTTT. It codes for CASNRSPGNTEAFF.

This rearrangement joins TRBV7-9 to TRBJ1-3, with 9 bases that match TRBD1. The CDR3 totals 16 residues. V shed 5 bases, J shed 4 bases, and the junction held 9 bases outside the gene matches. Germline V gives CDR1 SEHNR, CDR2 FQNEAQ (reference sequence). Here the CDR3 DNA reads TGTGCCAGCAGCCTGTTTCCAGGGACAGGGGGAAACACCATATATTTT. It yields the protein CASSLFPGTGGNTIYF.

V and J are TRBV4-3 and TRBJ2-3, with D hard to call. The CDR3 spans 13 residues. V lost 5 bases to trimming and J lost 1 base, with 7 bases between them. The germline CDR1 and CDR2 sequences are LGHNA and YSLEER. The CDR3 coding sequence is TGCGCCAGCAGCGCGACCCGCACAGATACGCAGTATTTT. Its protein product is CASSATRTDTQYF.

The chain joins TRBV28 to TRBJ1-5; 8 nucleotides match TRBD1. V was clipped by 7 bases and J by 4 bases; unmatched bases: 21. The germline V gene encodes CDR1 MDHEN and CDR2 SYDVKM. This CDR3 has 19 residues. The CDR3 loop reads CASIARTGMASDRNQPQHF. The CDR3 region has the DNA TGTGCCAGCATTGCCCGGACAGGGATGGCCTCCGATCGAAATCAGCCCCAGCATTTT.

V usage is TRBV5-3 and J usage is TRBJ1-4; D ambiguous. TRBV5-3 is filed as an ORF, its function uncertain. The CDR3 extends over 20 amino acids. Trimming took off 0 bases at V and 8 bases at J, with 29 bases between the two ends. CDR3 protein: CARSLAIPWEEPSSTEKLFF. CDR3 DNA sequence: TGTGCCAGAAGCTTGGCTATCCCCTGGGAGGAACCAAGTAGCACGGAAAAACTGTTTTTT.

The chain carries TRBV7-9 and TRBJ1-2, with unresolved D. CDR1 is SEHNR and CDR2 is FQNEAQ in the germline V gene (reference sequence). CDR3 length: 13 residues. Trimming stripped 3 bases from V and 8 bases from J, with 13 bases between. The CDR3 nucleotides read TGTGCCAGCAGCTTTGTGGGGTCGGAGGGCTACACCTTC. Its translation: CASSFVGSEGYTF.